Below are 20 T cell receptor beta chains sequenced from a single sample in a study of cytomegalovirus exposure and HLA in healthy donors. PCR primers comprised 60 Vbeta and 13 Jbeta primers. Measured with immunoSEQ multiplex PCR; TCRdb has only the in-frame clones, and not every one. Among approximately 150,000 clones listed, about 74% were seen once. Sequences were obtained from PBMCs. The receptors were sampled from a male donor in good health and CMV-seronegative.

The rearrangement links TRBV18 to TRBJ1-6; D possibly corresponds to TRBD1 (5 bases). The CDR3 runs 17 residues. V lost 3 bases and J lost 0, with 12 bases in between. Germline V gene data show CDR1 as KGHSH and CDR2 as LQKENI. Written as DNA, the CDR3 is TGTGCCAGCTCACCGCGGGACGCTAGCTCCTATAATTCACCCCTCCACTTT. It specifies CASSPRDASSYNSPLHF.

The genes are TRBV5-1 and TRBJ1-4; TRBD1 aligns across 8 bases. This CDR3 is 13 amino acids long. CDR1 is SGHRS, CDR2 YFSETQ, per germline. Trimming took 8 bases from V and 4 from J; bases not matched to a gene: 4. CDR3 residues: CARDRVHNEKLFF. CDR3 nucleotides: TGCGCCAGGGACAGGGTCCATAATGAAAAACTGTTTTTT.

J is TRBJ2-7 and V is TRBV27; a weak D match, TRBD2 (5 bases). V lost 4 bases and J lost 0, with 10 bases in between. CDR3 length: 14 amino acids. Per germline, CDR1 MNHEY and CDR2 SMNVEV (reference sequence). CDR3 amino acids: CASSSSGYSYEQYF. Here the CDR3 DNA reads TGTGCCAGCAGTTCCTCGGGATACTCCTACGAGCAGTACTTC.

J is TRBJ2-1 and V is TRBV30; TRBD1 agrees at 8 bases. V lost 3 bases and J lost 8; bases outside the gene matches: 6. The CDR3 has 13 residues. From germline, CDR1 is GTSNPN and CDR2 SVGIG (reference sequence). The CDR3 sequence: CAWRTGGYDEQFF. In DNA form, the CDR3 reads TGTGCCTGGAGAACAGGGGGGTATGATGAGCAGTTCTTC.

The V call is TRBV5-5, the J call TRBJ1-5; D uncertain. From germline, CDR1 is SGHKS and CDR2 YYEKEE (reference sequence). This CDR3 has 15 residues. V lost 0 bases, J lost 3 bases, and 10 bases lay in between. CDR3 bases: TGTGCCAGCAGCTTGGGGGCTTCCCCCAATCAGCCCCAGCATTTT. This sequence encodes CASSLGASPNQPQHF.

The chain uses TRBV9 and TRBJ2-1; 13 bases match TRBD2. This CDR3 is built from 15 residues. Trimming removed 0 bases from V and 15 bases from J; junction bases left unmatched: 9. The germline CDR1 and CDR2 sequences are SGDLS and YYNGEE. CDR3 region: CASSVVGTSGVQRFF. The CDR3 DNA follows: TGTGCCAGCAGCGTAGTAGGGACTAGCGGGGTTCAGCGGTTCTTC.

This clone turned up a few times. The CDR3 nucleotides are TGTGCCTGGAGGCAGGGAGAGACCCAGTACTTC. Amino acid sequence: CAWRQGETQYF. The rearrangement joins TRBV30 to TRBJ2-5; tentatively, D is TRBD1 (5 bases). This CDR3 contains 11 residues. The germline CDR1 and CDR2 sequences are GTSNPN and SVGIG (reference sequence). V was pared by 3 bases and J by 4 bases, with 6 bases between.

The chain has TRBV14 and TRBJ2-5; TRBD1 matches at 7 bases. The J call may be faulty, since TRBJ2-7 better matches the DNA end. CDR1 SGHDN and CDR2 FVKESK come from the germline V gene. The CDR3 covers 16 residues. CDR3 protein: CASSQWTGSLSYEQYF. CDR3 nucleotide sequence: TGTGCCAGCAGCCAATGGACAGGCTCCCTCTCCTACGAGCAGTACTTC.

The rearrangement links TRBV18 to TRBJ2-7; 7 positions agree with TRBD2. Germline V gene sequence: CDR1 KGHSH, CDR2 LQKENI. CDR3 length: 12 amino acids. The J segment lost 6 bases and the V segment lost 6 bases, leaving 5 bases of the junction unmatched. The CDR3 DNA follows: TGTGCCAGCTCCCCCGGGGAGGGCGAGCAGTACTTC. Protein product: CASSPGEGEQYF.

The gene calls are TRBV2 and TRBJ2-1, with 9 bases lining up with TRBD2. Looked up from germline, CDR1 is SNHLY and CDR2 is FYNNEI. After removal of 3 bases from V and 9 bases from J, the junction contained 9 bases not matched to a gene. There are 15 residues in the CDR3. The CDR3 region has the DNA TGTGCCAGCAGTGACCGAGCGGGAGGTCGGGGTGAGCAGTTCTTC. Its protein product is CASSDRAGGRGEQFF.

This clone was detected once. This rearrangement joins TRBV7-9 to TRBJ2-7, with TRBD2 identical over 7 bases. V dropped 4 bases and J dropped 2; count of bases not matched to a gene: 5. Germline values: CDR1 SEHNR, CDR2 FQNEAQ (reference sequence). This CDR3 has 14 residues. The CDR3 bases are TGTGCCAGCAGCTCAGCGGGACTTCCCTACGAGCAGTACTTC. Its translation is CASSSAGLPYEQYF. Supplemented by reference TRBV7-9 and TRBJ2-7, the full variable domain reads DTGVSQNPRHKITKRGQNVTFRCDPISEHNRLYWYRQTLGQGPEFLTYFQNEAQLEKSRLLSDRFSAERPKGSFSTLEIQRTEQGDSAMYLCASSSAGLPYEQYFGPGTRLTVT.

The chain has TRBV7-9 and TRBJ2-5; 8 bases are a match to TRBD2. TRBJ2-7 matches the DNA end more closely, so the J call is doubtful. CDR3 length: 14 amino acids. Germline CDR1 SEHNR, CDR2 FQNEAQ (reference sequence). DNA of the CDR3: TGTGCCAGCAGCTTTGGGACTAGTGCGGACGAGCAGTACTTC. Protein sequence: CASSFGTSADEQYF.

V gene TRBV16 combines with J gene TRBJ1-1, with D hard to call. Trimming cost V 6 bases and J 4 bases, with 18 bases left between them. This CDR3 comprises 15 residues. Germline CDR1 reads KGHSY; CDR2 reads FQNENV. Here the CDR3 reads CASSPQRWAGTEAFF. In nucleotides, the CDR3 is TGTGCCAGCAGTCCCCAAAGGTGGGCGGGCACTGAAGCTTTCTTT.

V usage is TRBV6-6 and J usage is TRBJ2-7; 11 bases match TRBD1. V lost 6 bases, J lost 6 bases, and 13 bases stayed unmatched. The V gene's germline CDR1 is MNHNY and CDR2 SVGAGI (reference sequence). This CDR3 comprises 16 residues. The CDR3 protein is CASSKELRDRGAEQYF. The CDR3 nucleotides read TGTGCCAGCAGCAAGGAACTTAGGGACAGGGGGGCCGAGCAGTACTTC.

This clone was observed a few times. The rearrangement uses TRBV5-1 and TRBJ2-5; TRBD2 aligns across 7 bases. V gave up 4 bases and J gave up 2 bases; unmatched junction bases: 11. Germline values: CDR1 SGHRS, CDR2 YFSETQ. CDR3 size: 16 residues. CDR3 nucleotide sequence: TGCGCCAGCAGCGTCGCGACCGGGACTACACAAGAGACCCAGTACTTC. Translated: CASSVATGTTQETQYF.

The chain uses TRBV9 and TRBJ2-7, with D unclear. The CDR3 has 15 residues. CDR1 SGDLS and CDR2 YYNGEE come from the germline V gene. V dropped 3 bases and J dropped 0 bases, with 13 bases sitting between them. The CDR3 bases are TGTGCCAGCAGCGCAGACATGATTCACTCCTACGAGCAGTACTTC. Its protein is CASSADMIHSYEQYF.

V gene TRBV19 combines with J gene TRBJ2-2; perhaps TRBD2 as D (6 bases). V was pared by 4 bases and J by 0 bases, with 9 bases between. The germline gives CDR1 LNHDA, CDR2 SQIVND (reference sequence). This CDR3 contains 15 residues. The CDR3 spells CASSRAGSNTGELFF. As DNA, the CDR3 is TGTGCCAGTAGTAGAGCGGGTTCGAACACCGGGGAGCTGTTTTTT.

The chain combines TRBV4-1 with TRBJ1-5; 9 bases are a match to TRBD1. CDR3 length: 17 amino acids. Germline V lookup: CDR1 MGHRA, CDR2 YSYEKL. The junction had 11 bases not matched to a gene; V was cut back by 6 bases and J by 2 bases. CDR3 loop: CASRQGAGGRGNQPQHF. The CDR3 nucleotides are TGCGCCAGCAGACAGGGGGCCGGGGGTCGAGGCAATCAGCCCCAGCATTTT.

V usage is TRBV6-4 and J usage is TRBJ2-1, with 10 bases lining up with TRBD2. The trim removed 4 bases at V and 6 bases at J, leaving 9 bases unmatched. This CDR3 contains 16 residues. CDR1 is MRHNA, CDR2 SNTAGT, per germline. The CDR3 spells CASSAESGGAGNEQFF. The CDR3 DNA is TGTGCCAGCAGTGCGGAAAGCGGGGGGGCGGGCAATGAGCAGTTCTTC.

J is TRBJ2-7 and V is TRBV28; tentatively, D is TRBD2 (6 bases). V was trimmed by 3 bases and J by 6 bases, leaving 15 bases between them. Germline V CDR1 and CDR2: MDHEN, SYDVKM. The CDR3 has 14 amino acids. CDR3 nucleotide sequence: TGTGCCAGCAGTTTGGGCACTAGCTCCGCCGAGCAGTACTTC. This encodes CASSLGTSSAEQYF.